This TCR beta chain stems from a study of post-analysis software for immune sequencing data. Study overall: Recorded subtypes: relapsing-remitting, secondary progressive, progressive-relapsing; some patients unannotated.

TCR beta libraries were prepared from cDNA with unique molecular identifiers. Some 500,000 cDNA molecules were recovered from an input of 1 to 10 million T cells. TCRdb re-derived calls from the PCR reads in MiXCR, one entry per CDR3 protein. Here the sample spans 750,000 to 950,000 distinct CDR3 sequences, approximately 57% being singletons. On this clonotype itself: Its specificity is unknown.

Findings and limits, study-wide: Normalized Chao1 diversity was significantly reduced in patients versus controls. Samples from a shared batch, those prepared together, strongly co-clustered by F measure.

The receptor was isolated from a girl between 5 and 17 years old with multiple sclerosis. The sequencing sample was made of blood.

CDR3 loop: CASSLRDGGVYEQYF. CDR3 DNA: TGCGCCAGCAGTTTGAGGGACGGAGGGGTTTACGAGCAGTACTTC. This rearrangement joins TRBV5-1 to TRBJ2-5; D might be TRBD2 (6 bases). The J call is in doubt because the DNA end fits TRBJ2-7 better. This CDR3 spans 15 amino acids. Germline V gene data show CDR1 as SGHRS and CDR2 as YFSETQ.